The next 7 T cell receptor beta chains were all read from a single sample in a study of cytomegalovirus exposure and HLA in healthy donors. Clones were sequenced by immunoSEQ multiplex PCR, and TCRdb holds only the in-frame ones, with some missing. This repertoire shows about 180,000 clones, around nine tenths found once; its top ten account for roughly 1.5%. What was sequenced was PBMCs. These receptors all stem from a woman in her 30s in good health and CMV-seronegative.

This chain joins TRBV6-5 and TRBJ2-7; D not resolved. The CDR3 runs to 16 residues. V dropped 0 bases and J dropped 6 bases, with 18 bases sitting between them. Germline V gives CDR1 MNHEY, CDR2 SVGAGI. DNA of the CDR3: TGTGCCAGCAGTTACTCCGGGTCCCCAACTCCTCTCGAGCAGTACTTC. Encoded protein: CASSYSGSPTPLEQYF.

The chain recombines TRBV4-2 with TRBJ1-2; D remains ambiguous. The CDR3 is 14 amino acids. Germline CDR1 is LGHNA and CDR2 is YNFKEQ. V was trimmed by 1 base and J by 5 bases, leaving 11 bases between them. The CDR3 protein is CASSQARVGYGYTF. CDR3 DNA: TGTGCCAGCAGCCAAGCCCGGGTCGGATATGGCTACACCTTC.

The chain uses TRBV10-2 and TRBJ2-5; D perhaps matches TRBD2 (5 bases). Germline lookup yields CDR1 WSHSY and CDR2 SAAADI. The length of the CDR3 is 13 residues. Trimming took 7 bases from V and 1 from J, leaving 10 bases between them. CDR3 sequence reads: CASKRASQETQYF. The CDR3 DNA is TGCGCCAGCAAGAGGGCCAGCCAAGAGACCCAGTACTTC.

This chain uses TRBV19 with TRBJ1-5; D unclear. In germline, CDR1 is LNHDA, CDR2 SQIVND (reference sequence). This CDR3 is built from 14 residues. V lost 6 bases and J lost 2, with 11 bases in between. The CDR3 DNA reads as TGTGCCAGTAGGAGGGCGGGTGGCAATCAGCCCCAGCATTTT. This codes for CASRRAGGNQPQHF.

The sample holds one count of this clone. This chain joins TRBV7-2 and TRBJ2-6; 10 bases line up with TRBD2. Germline V lookup: CDR1 SGHTA, CDR2 FQGNSA. The CDR3 runs 19 residues. V was clipped by 7 bases and J by 0 bases; unmatched bases: 12. CDR3 sequence: CASNPRTSGALSGANVLTF. CDR3 in DNA: TGTGCCAGCAACCCCAGAACTAGCGGGGCCCTCTCTGGGGCCAACGTCCTGACTTTC.

This clone showed up many times. The chain links TRBV2 to TRBJ2-1, with 11 bases identical to TRBD1. J was trimmed by 7 bases and V by 6 bases; bases with no gene match: 8. Germline CDR1 is SNHLY and CDR2 is FYNNEI. This CDR3 has 15 residues. As DNA, the CDR3 is TGTGCCAGCAGCGACCCGGGACAGGGGGATAATGAGCAGTTCTTC. Translated, it gives CASSDPGQGDNEQFF.

The chain is built from TRBV27 and TRBJ2-7, with a weak D call TRBD1 (5 bases). V gave up 0 bases and J gave up 2 bases, with 8 bases separating them. The CDR3 consists of 14 residues. Per germline, CDR1 MNHEY and CDR2 SMNVEV (reference sequence). The CDR3 nucleotides are TGTGCCAGCAGTTTATCGCAGGGAACCTACGAGCAGTACTTC. Encoded protein: CASSLSQGTYEQYF.